This T cell receptor beta chain was found in a study of blood T cell repertoires in COVID-19. This CDR3 region has 19 residues. From germline, CDR1 is SGHTA and CDR2 FQGNSA. V lost 5 bases, J lost 7 bases, and 31 bases lay in between. This table comes from immunoSEQ multiplex PCR, and its TCRdb copy is limited to in-frame clones, with some not included. This repertoire shows 150,000 to 200,000 clones, over 75% found once; its top ten account for roughly 10%. The TCR comes from a human donor in a cohort sampled during active COVID-19. The sample taken for sequencing was peripheral blood. V is TRBV7-2 and J is TRBJ2-3; maybe TRBD2 (7 bases). The CDR3 reads CASSVRPNLARGGGNTQYF. CDR3 nucleotide sequence: TGTGCCAGCAGCGTTAGGCCGAATCTAGCGAGGGGGGGAGGAAATACGCAGTATTTT.